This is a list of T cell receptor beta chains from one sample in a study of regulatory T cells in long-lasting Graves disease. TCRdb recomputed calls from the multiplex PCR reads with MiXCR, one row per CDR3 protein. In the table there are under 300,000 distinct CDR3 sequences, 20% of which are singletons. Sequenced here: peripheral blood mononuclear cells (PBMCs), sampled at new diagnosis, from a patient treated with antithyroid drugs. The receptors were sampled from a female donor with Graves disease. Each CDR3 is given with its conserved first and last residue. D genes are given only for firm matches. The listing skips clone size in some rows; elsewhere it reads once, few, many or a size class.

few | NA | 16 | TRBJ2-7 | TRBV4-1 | CASSQASGPGIYEQYF | TGCGCCAGCAGCCAAGCGTCCGGGCCAGGGATCTACGAGCAGTACTTC
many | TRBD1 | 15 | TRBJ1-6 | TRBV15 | CATSKLRQGRSPLHF | TGTGCCACCAGTAAGCTGCGACAGGGTCGATCACCCCTCCACTTT
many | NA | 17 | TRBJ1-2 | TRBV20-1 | CSARDRGEGTENYGYTF | TGCAGTGCTAGAGATCGAGGCGAAGGAACGGAGAACTATGGCTACACCTTC
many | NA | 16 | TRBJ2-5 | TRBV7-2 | CASSLGVGIRRETQYF | TGTGCCAGCAGCTTAGGCGTGGGGATTCGTCGGGAGACCCAGTACTTC
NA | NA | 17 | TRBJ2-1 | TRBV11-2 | CASSLVWGQEKYNEQFF | TGTGCCAGCAGCTTAGTTTGGGGGCAGGAAAAGTACAATGAGCAGTTCTTC
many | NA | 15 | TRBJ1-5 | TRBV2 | CASSESQLSNQPQHF | TGTGCCAGCAGTGAATCACAGCTTAGCAATCAGCCCCAGCATTTT
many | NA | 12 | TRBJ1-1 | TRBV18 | CASSQADTEAFF | TGTGCCAGCTCACAAGCCGACACTGAAGCTTTCTTT
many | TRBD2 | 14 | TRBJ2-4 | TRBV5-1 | CASSPGTMKGIQYF | TGTGCCAGCAGTCCCGGGACTATGAAGGGCATTCAGTACTTC
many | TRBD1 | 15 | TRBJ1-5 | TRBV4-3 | CASSQEGTGGWPQHF | TGCGCCAGCAGCCAAGAGGGCACAGGGGGTTGGCCCCAGCATTTT
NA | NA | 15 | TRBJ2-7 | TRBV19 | CASSISWTETYEQYF | TGTGCCAGTAGTATCAGCTGGACAGAGACTTACGAGCAGTACTTC
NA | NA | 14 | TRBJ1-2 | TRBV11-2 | CASSLDGGGYGYTF | TGTGCCAGCAGCTTAGATGGAGGAGGCTATGGCTACACCTTC
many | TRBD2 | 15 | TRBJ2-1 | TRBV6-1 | CASSNSRDYHNEQFF | TGTGCCAGCAGTAACTCCCGGGACTACCACAATGAGCAGTTCTTC
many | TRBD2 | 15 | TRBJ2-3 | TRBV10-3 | CAISRHAGGTDTQYF | TGTGCCATCAGTCGACACGCGGGGGGCACAGATACGCAGTATTTT
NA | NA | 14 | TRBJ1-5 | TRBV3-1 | CASSQGTDLRPQHF | TGTGCCAGCAGCCAAGGGACAGACCTTCGGCCCCAGCATTTT
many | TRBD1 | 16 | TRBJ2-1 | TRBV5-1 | CASSLEGQGVYNEQFF | TGCGCCAGCAGCTTGGAGGGACAGGGAGTTTACAATGAGCAGTTCTTC
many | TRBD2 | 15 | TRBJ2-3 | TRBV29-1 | CSVEDREAGTDTQYF | TGCAGCGTTGAAGATCGGGAGGCGGGCACAGATACGCAGTATTTT
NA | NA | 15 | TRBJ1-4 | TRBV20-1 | CSARDPKATNEKLFF | TGCAGTGCTAGAGACCCCAAGGCAACTAATGAAAAACTGTTTTTT
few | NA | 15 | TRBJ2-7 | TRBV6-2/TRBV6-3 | CASSYSGGRAYEQYF | TGTGCCAGCAGTTATTCCGGTGGAAGGGCCTACGAGCAGTACTTC
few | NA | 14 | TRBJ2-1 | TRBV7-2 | CASSLGGTRDEQFF | TGTGCCAGCAGCTTAGGGGGGACCAGGGATGAGCAGTTCTTC
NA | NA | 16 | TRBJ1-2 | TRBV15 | CATSSRLSSTVYGYTF | TGTGCCACCAGCAGCCGACTATCTTCGACAGTCTATGGCTACACCTTC
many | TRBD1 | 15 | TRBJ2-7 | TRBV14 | CASSQDPDRDYEQYF | TGTGCCAGCAGCCAAGATCCGGACAGGGACTACGAGCAGTACTTC
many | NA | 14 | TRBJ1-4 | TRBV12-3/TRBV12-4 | CASSSEGVATELFF | TGTGCCAGCAGTTCTGAGGGAGTGGCGACGGAACTGTTTTTT
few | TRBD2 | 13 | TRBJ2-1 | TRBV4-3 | CASSPKPGGEQFF | TGCGCCAGCAGCCCGAAACCGGGGGGTGAGCAGTTCTTC
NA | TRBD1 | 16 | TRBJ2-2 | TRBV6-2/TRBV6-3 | CASRDEGAFHTGELFF | TGTGCCAGCAGGGACGAGGGGGCATTCCACACCGGGGAGCTGTTTTTT
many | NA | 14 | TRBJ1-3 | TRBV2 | CASSDASGRNTIYF | TGTGCCAGCAGTGATGCCTCTGGGCGAAACACCATATATTTT
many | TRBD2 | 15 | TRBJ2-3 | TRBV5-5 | CASSPRLAGKVTQYF | TGTGCCAGCAGCCCCCGACTAGCGGGGAAGGTTACGCAGTATTTT
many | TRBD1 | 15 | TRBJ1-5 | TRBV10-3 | CAISPGTGLGQPQHF | TGTGCCATCAGTCCCGGGACAGGGCTGGGACAGCCCCAGCATTTT
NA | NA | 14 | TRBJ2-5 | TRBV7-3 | CASSLTHAQETQYF | TGTGCCAGCAGCTTAACGCATGCTCAAGAGACCCAGTACTTC
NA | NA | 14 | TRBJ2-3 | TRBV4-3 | CASSPGPGTDTQYF | TGCGCCAGCAGCCCGGGACCTGGAACAGATACGCAGTATTTT
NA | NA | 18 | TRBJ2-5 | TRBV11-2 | CASSLDGGEGGRKETQYF | TGTGCCAGCAGCTTAGATGGGGGGGAAGGGGGCCGAAAAGAGACCCAGTACTTC
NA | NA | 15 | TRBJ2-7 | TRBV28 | CAGSFRTGRAYEQYF | TGTGCCGGCAGTTTCCGGACGGGAAGAGCCTACGAGCAGTACTTC